This T cell receptor (beta chain) comes out of a study of PD-L1 blockade in urothelial cancer (dated by TCRdb to 2016 to 2017). Study-level background: All patients started therapy around 2014 and received atezolizumab 1,200 mg intravenously every 3 weeks. About nine tenths of the roughly 29 patients were identified as males with urothelial cancer of bladder origin, and a prior smoking history was reported by 18 of 29 patients. Patients had an ECOG performance status of 0 or 1 and had received between 0 and 3 prior chemotherapy regimens. Blood samples were analyzed 3 weeks after the start of treatment (second dose) and 6 weeks after the start of treatment. Blood samples gave median yields of 141,255 T cells and some 84,000 unique TCRs, along with a median clonality of 0.080. An exploratory multi-omic analysis was conducted of the somatic, immune and clinical correlates of response to PD-L1 blockade with atezolizumab in urothelial cancer. Pretreatment tumor samples, along with matched peripheral blood collected serially before and after atezolizumab treatment, underwent TCR sequencing. Durable clinical benefit was defined as progression-free survival longer than 6 months, and TCR features were also tested against progression-free and overall survival. Whole exome sequencing and RNA sequencing of pretreatment tumors were performed alongside TCR sequencing in the same patients. Durable clinical benefit was achieved by nine patients and was not achieved by 20 patients. Pretreatment blood TCR-seq was available for around 29 patients, at least one posttreatment blood collection was obtained for approximately 24 patients, and tumor TCR-seq was available for approximately 24 patients.

Comments on this clone: This clone's antigen is unknown. No base quality information exists; no much larger clone differs at one position.

Here is what the overall study found, with its caveats: Greater expansion of tumor-associated TCR clones in peripheral blood 3 weeks after the start of treatment was observed in patients with durable benefit (n of about 21, p = 0.022). Improved progression-free and overall survival was associated with having pretreatment peripheral blood TCR clonality below the median. Because of the small sample size (n ≈ 31) and the many exploratory analyses performed, the results are intended to be regarded as hypothesis-generating.

To estimate absolute template abundance from read counts, synthetic TCR analog templates were spiked into each PCR. The immunoSEQ assay was used to amplify TCRbeta CDR3 regions from genomic DNA with bias-controlled V and J gene primers. Sequencing of rearranged TCRbeta segments was performed at approximately 20X coverage. Turning to the authors' computational methods: Clustering was used to correct sequencing errors, and CDR3s were annotated against IMGT so that V, D and J genes could be assigned. Only productive TCRbeta rearrangements were used in downstream analyses, excluding out-of-frame or stop-codon sequences. To compute clonality, Shannon entropy was normalized by the log of the number of unique productive sequences and then subtracted from one. Fisher's exact test with Benjamini-Hochberg correction, at a threshold of adjusted p below 0.01, was used to find clones that differed between time points or between blood and tumor. TCRdb provides this immuneACCESS table in a form limited to in-frame rearrangements. Some clones are lacking; in checked studies, under half of them reflect an unresolved V gene, and why the rest are absent is not known. V, J and clone size derive from that table, while D and trimming were established from the DNA sequence. In all, the sample holds some 52,000 clones, and approximately 75% of those were seen once. The top ten constitute approximately 4% of the sample.

V loses 3 bases of germline sequence and J loses 2 bases, and the interval between the two ends is 12 bases. Via the germline V gene, CDR1 is KGHSH and CDR2 LQKENI. Reading from cysteine to phenylalanine, the CDR3 counts 15 amino acids. Just CDR3 DNA is preserved here, 45 bases in frame from base 1. The cohort included 25 to 30 patients with locally advanced or metastatic urothelial carcinoma who were treated at Memorial Sloan Kettering on a trial protocol. Peripheral blood mononuclear cells were collected pretreatment and during treatment, with between 1 and 8 total time points obtained per patient. The Qiagen DNeasy Blood extraction kit was used to purify genomic DNA from total PBMCs and tumor samples. PBMCs were collected pretreatment and during treatment, and were isolated and stored as previously described.

Material: PBMCs, obtained around atezolizumab (anti-PD-L1) treatment. This sequence uses TRBV18 and TRBJ2-3; a tentative D call is TRBD1 (6 bases match). The TCR was taken from a man aged 65 to 79 with urothelial cancer. The DNA sequence is TGTGCCAGCTCACCCGATACAGGGATCACAGATACGCAGTATTTT. Its protein is CASSPDTGITDTQYF.